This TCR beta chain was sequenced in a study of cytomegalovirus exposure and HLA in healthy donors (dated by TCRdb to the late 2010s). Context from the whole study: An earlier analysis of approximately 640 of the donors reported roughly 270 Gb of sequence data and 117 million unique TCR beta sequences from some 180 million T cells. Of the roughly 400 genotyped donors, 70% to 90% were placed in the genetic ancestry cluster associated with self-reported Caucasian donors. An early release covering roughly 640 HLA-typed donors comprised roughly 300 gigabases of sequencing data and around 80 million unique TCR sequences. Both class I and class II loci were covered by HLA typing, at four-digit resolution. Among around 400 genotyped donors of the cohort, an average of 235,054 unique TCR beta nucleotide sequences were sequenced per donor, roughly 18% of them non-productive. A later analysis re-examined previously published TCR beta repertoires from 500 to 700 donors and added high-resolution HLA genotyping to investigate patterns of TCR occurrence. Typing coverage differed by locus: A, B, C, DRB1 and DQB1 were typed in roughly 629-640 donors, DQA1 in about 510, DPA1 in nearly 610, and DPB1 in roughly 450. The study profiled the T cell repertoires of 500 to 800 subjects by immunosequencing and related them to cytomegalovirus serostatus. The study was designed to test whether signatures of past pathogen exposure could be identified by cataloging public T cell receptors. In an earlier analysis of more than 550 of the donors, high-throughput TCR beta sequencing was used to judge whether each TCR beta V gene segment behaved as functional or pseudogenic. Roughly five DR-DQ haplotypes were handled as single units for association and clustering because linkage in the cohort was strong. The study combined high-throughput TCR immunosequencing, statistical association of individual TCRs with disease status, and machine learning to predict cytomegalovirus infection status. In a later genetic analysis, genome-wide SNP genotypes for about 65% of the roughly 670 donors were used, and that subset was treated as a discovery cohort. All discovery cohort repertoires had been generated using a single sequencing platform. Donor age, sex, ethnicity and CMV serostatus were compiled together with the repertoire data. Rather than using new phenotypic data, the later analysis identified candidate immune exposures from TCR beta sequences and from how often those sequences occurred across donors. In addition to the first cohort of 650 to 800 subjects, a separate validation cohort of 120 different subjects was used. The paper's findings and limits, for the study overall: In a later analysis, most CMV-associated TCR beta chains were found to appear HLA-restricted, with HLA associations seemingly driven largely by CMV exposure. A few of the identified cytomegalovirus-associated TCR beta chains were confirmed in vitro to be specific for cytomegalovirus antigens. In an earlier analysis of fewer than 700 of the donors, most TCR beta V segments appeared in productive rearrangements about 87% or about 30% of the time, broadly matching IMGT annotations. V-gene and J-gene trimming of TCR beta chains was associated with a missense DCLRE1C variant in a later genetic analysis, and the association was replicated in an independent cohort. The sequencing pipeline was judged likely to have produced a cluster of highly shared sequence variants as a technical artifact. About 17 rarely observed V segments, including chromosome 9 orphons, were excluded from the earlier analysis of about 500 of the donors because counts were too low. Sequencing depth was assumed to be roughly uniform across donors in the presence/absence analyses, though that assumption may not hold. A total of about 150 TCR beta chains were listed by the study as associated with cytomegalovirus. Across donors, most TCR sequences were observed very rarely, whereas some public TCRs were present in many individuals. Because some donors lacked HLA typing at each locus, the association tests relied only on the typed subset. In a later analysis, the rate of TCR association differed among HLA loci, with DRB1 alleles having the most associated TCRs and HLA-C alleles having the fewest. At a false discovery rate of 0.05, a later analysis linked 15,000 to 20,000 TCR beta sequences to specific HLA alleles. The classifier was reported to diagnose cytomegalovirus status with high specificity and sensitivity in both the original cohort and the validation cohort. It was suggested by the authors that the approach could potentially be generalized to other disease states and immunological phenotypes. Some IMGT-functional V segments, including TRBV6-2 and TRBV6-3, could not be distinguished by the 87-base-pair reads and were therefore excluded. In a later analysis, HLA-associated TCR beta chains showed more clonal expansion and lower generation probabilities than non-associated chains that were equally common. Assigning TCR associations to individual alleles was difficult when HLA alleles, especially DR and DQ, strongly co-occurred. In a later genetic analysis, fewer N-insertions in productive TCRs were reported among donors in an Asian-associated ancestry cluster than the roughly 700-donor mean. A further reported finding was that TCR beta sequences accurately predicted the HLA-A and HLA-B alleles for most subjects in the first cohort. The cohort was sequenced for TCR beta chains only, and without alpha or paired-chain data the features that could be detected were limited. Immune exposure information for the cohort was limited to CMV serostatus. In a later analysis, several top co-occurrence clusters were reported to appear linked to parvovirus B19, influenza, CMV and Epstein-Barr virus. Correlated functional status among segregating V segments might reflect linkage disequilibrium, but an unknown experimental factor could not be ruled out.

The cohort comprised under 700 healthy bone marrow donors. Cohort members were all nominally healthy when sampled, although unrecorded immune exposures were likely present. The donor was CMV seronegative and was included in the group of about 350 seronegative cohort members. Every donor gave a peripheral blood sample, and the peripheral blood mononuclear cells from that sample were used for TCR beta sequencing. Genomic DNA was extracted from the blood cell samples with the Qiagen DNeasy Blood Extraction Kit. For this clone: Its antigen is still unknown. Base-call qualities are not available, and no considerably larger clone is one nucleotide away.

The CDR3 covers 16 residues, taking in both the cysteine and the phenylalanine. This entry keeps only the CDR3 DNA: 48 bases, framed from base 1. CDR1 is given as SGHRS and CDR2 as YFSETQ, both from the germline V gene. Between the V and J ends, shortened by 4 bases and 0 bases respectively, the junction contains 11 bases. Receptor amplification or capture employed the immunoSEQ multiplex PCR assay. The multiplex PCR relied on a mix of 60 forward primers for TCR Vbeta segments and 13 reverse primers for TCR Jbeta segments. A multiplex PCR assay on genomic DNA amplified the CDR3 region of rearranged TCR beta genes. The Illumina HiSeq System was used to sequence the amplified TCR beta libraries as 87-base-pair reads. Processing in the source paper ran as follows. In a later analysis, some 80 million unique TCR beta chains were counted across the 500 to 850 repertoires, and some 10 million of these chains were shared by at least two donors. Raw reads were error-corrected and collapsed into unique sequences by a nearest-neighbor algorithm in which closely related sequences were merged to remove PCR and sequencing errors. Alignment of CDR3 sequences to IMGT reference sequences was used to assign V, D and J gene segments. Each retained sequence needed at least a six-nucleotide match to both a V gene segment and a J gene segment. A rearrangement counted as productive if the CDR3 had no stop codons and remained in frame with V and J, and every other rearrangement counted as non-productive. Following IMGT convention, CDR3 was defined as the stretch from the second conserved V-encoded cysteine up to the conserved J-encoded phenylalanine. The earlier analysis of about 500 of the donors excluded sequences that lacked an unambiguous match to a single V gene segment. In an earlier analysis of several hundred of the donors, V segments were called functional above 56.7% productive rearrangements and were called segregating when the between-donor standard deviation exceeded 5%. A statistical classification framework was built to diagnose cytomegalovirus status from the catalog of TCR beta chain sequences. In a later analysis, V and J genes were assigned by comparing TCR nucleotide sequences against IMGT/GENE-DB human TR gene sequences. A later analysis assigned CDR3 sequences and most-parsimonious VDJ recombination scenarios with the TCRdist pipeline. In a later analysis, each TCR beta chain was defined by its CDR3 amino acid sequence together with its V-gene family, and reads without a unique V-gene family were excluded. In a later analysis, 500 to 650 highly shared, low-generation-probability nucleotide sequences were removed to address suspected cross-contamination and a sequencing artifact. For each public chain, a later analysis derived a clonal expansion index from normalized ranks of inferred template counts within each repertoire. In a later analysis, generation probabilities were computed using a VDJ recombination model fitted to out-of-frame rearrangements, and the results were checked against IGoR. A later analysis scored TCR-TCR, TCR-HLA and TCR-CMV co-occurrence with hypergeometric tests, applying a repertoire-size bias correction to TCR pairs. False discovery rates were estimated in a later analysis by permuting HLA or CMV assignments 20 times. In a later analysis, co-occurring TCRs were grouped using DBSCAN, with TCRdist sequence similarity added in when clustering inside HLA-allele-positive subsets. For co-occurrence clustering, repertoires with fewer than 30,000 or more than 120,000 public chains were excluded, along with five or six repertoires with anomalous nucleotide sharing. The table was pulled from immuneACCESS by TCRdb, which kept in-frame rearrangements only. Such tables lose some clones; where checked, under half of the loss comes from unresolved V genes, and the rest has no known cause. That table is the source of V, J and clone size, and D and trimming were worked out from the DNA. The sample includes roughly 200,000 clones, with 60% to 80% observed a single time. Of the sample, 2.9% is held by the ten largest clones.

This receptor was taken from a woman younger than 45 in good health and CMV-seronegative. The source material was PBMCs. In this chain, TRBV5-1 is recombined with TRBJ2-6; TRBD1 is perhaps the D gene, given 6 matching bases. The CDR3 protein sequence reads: CASSPGHRSGANVLTF. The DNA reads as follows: TGCGCCAGCAGCCCGGGACACCGCTCTGGGGCCAACGTCCTGACTTTC.